These T cell receptor beta chains were read from a single sample in a study of cytomegalovirus exposure and HLA in healthy donors. Sequencing was performed with immunoSEQ multiplex PCR; in TCRdb, only in-frame clones are kept and a portion is missing. Of around 140,000 clones in the sample, about 76% were seen once. Sequences were obtained from PBMCs. All receptors derive from a woman between 35 and 50 years old in good health and CMV-seronegative. Both conserved end residues are part of each CDR3. D genes are given only for firm matches. For some rows the clone size is stated as once, few or many, or as a class when expanded; others skip it.

j_gene: TRBJ2-1; d_gene: .; v_gene: TRBV7-3; abundance: .; CDR3aa: CASSLGRLEYNEQFF; CDR3nt: TGTGCCAGCAGCTTAGGTAGGCTAGAGTACAATGAGCAGTTCTTC
j_gene: TRBJ1-2; d_gene: .; v_gene: TRBV7-3; abundance: .; CDR3aa: CASSLTRDVRGGYTF; CDR3nt: TGTGCCAGCAGCTTAACGCGGGACGTTCGGGGTGGCTACACCTTC
j_gene: TRBJ1-2; d_gene: TRBD1; v_gene: TRBV7-9; abundance: .; CDR3aa: CASSPETGSYTF; CDR3nt: TGTGCCAGCAGCCCAGAGACAGGGAGCTACACCTTC
j_gene: TRBJ1-5; d_gene: .; v_gene: TRBV6-6; abundance: .; CDR3aa: CASSYPDNNQPQHF; CDR3nt: TGTGCCAGCAGTTACCCCGACAACAATCAGCCCCAGCATTTT
j_gene: TRBJ1-6; d_gene: .; v_gene: TRBV6-6; abundance: .; CDR3aa: CASSWEGYNSPLHF; CDR3nt: TGTGCCAGCAGTTGGGAGGGGTATAATTCACCCCTCCACTTT
j_gene: TRBJ1-1; d_gene: .; v_gene: TRBV7-8; abundance: .; CDR3aa: CASSLDQGLSGASAFF; CDR3nt: TGTGCCAGCAGCTTAGATCAGGGACTTTCCGGGGCGAGCGCTTTCTTT
j_gene: TRBJ2-1; d_gene: TRBD1; v_gene: TRBV11-2; abundance: .; CDR3aa: CASSYRGRTGAGNEQFF; CDR3nt: TGTGCCAGCAGCTATAGAGGAAGAACAGGGGCGGGTAATGAGCAGTTCTTC
j_gene: TRBJ2-2; d_gene: TRBD2; v_gene: TRBV5-1; abundance: .; CDR3aa: CASSLRRGDTGELFF; CDR3nt: TGCGCCAGCAGCTTAAGGCGGGGGGACACCGGGGAGCTGTTTTTT
j_gene: TRBJ1-1; d_gene: .; v_gene: TRBV18; abundance: .; CDR3aa: CASSPSSMNTEAFF; CDR3nt: TGTGCCAGCTCACCTTCTTCTATGAACACTGAAGCTTTCTTT
j_gene: TRBJ1-2; d_gene: .; v_gene: TRBV20-1; abundance: few; CDR3aa: CSADQGLGYTF; CDR3nt: TGCAGTGCTGATCAGGGTTTGGGCTACACCTTC
j_gene: TRBJ2-1; d_gene: .; v_gene: TRBV20-1; abundance: .; CDR3aa: CSAPDTNEQFF; CDR3nt: TGCAGTGCCCCAGACACCAATGAGCAGTTCTTC
j_gene: TRBJ1-2; d_gene: TRBD1; v_gene: TRBV5-4; abundance: .; CDR3aa: CASNTGGTTYGYTF; CDR3nt: TGTGCCAGCAACACAGGGGGCACAACCTATGGCTACACCTTC
j_gene: TRBJ2-5; d_gene: .; v_gene: TRBV5-1; abundance: .; CDR3aa: CASSPIQETQYF; CDR3nt: TGCGCCAGCAGCCCAATCCAAGAGACCCAGTACTTC
j_gene: TRBJ1-3; d_gene: .; v_gene: TRBV25-1; abundance: .; CDR3aa: CASSQLYDSGNTIYF; CDR3nt: TGTGCCAGCAGTCAACTTTACGACTCTGGAAACACCATATATTTT
j_gene: TRBJ1-1; d_gene: TRBD1; v_gene: TRBV25-1; abundance: once; CDR3aa: CASTRQGKDTEAFF; CDR3nt: TGTGCCAGCACAAGACAGGGGAAGGACACTGAAGCTTTCTTT
j_gene: TRBJ1-4; d_gene: .; v_gene: TRBV7-9; abundance: once; CDR3aa: CASSLGIPGDEKLFF; CDR3nt: TGTGCCAGCAGCTTAGGGATTCCAGGGGATGAAAAACTGTTTTTT
j_gene: TRBJ2-7; d_gene: TRBD2; v_gene: TRBV7-7; abundance: few; CDR3aa: CASSLGGSSGAYEQYF; CDR3nt: TGTGCCAGCAGCTTAGGGGGCTCTAGCGGAGCCTACGAGCAGTACTTC
j_gene: TRBJ1-1; d_gene: .; v_gene: TRBV6-1; abundance: .; CDR3aa: CASSKTGLGTEAFF; CDR3nt: TGTGCCAGCAGTAAAACAGGGTTGGGCACTGAAGCTTTCTTT
j_gene: TRBJ1-2; d_gene: .; v_gene: TRBV27; abundance: once; CDR3aa: CASSLSQLAGYTF; CDR3nt: TGTGCCAGCAGTTTATCGCAGCTAGCTGGCTACACCTTC
j_gene: TRBJ2-7; d_gene: TRBD1; v_gene: TRBV6-5; abundance: .; CDR3aa: CASSFEQGLSYEQYF; CDR3nt: TGTGCCAGCAGTTTCGAACAGGGGCTCTCCTACGAGCAGTACTTC
j_gene: TRBJ2-7; d_gene: TRBD2; v_gene: TRBV6-5; abundance: once; CDR3aa: CASSYSAPGRVYEQYF; CDR3nt: TGTGCCAGCAGTTACTCGGCCCCTGGGAGGGTCTACGAGCAGTACTTC
j_gene: TRBJ2-7; d_gene: .; v_gene: TRBV6-5; abundance: .; CDR3aa: CASSTAGPYEQYF; CDR3nt: TGTGCCAGCAGCACTGCGGGGCCCTACGAGCAGTACTTC
j_gene: TRBJ1-1; d_gene: .; v_gene: TRBV28; abundance: .; CDR3aa: CASSPSAASSPFF; CDR3nt: TGTGCCAGCAGTCCCTCCGCGGCTTCCAGCCCTTTCTTT
j_gene: TRBJ1-5; d_gene: TRBD1; v_gene: TRBV19; abundance: .; CDR3aa: CASSTWGDRGNQPQHF; CDR3nt: TGTGCCAGTAGTACTTGGGGGGACAGGGGCAATCAGCCCCAGCATTTT
j_gene: TRBJ2-7; d_gene: .; v_gene: TRBV19; abundance: .; CDR3aa: CASSIRLGGSYEQYF; CDR3nt: TGTGCCAGTAGTATAAGACTCGGCGGCTCCTACGAGCAGTACTTC
j_gene: TRBJ2-3; d_gene: TRBD2; v_gene: TRBV4-3; abundance: few; CDR3aa: CASSQPPFEAGGPGDTQYF; CDR3nt: TGCGCCAGCAGCCAACCACCTTTTGAAGCGGGGGGGCCGGGAGATACGCAGTATTTT
j_gene: TRBJ1-2; d_gene: .; v_gene: TRBV2; abundance: .; CDR3aa: CASSAMAGGYGYTF; CDR3nt: TGTGCCAGCAGCGCTATGGCGGGCGGCTATGGCTACACCTTC
j_gene: TRBJ1-1; d_gene: .; v_gene: TRBV12-1; abundance: .; CDR3aa: CASRESSTEAFF; CDR3nt: TGTGCCAGCAGGGAGAGTAGCACTGAAGCTTTCTTT
j_gene: TRBJ1-1; d_gene: .; v_gene: TRBV5-4; abundance: .; CDR3aa: CASNEESGAFF; CDR3nt: TGTGCCAGCAACGAAGAGTCCGGGGCTTTCTTT
j_gene: TRBJ2-5; d_gene: .; v_gene: TRBV7-3; abundance: .; CDR3aa: CASSLSREETQYF; CDR3nt: TGTGCCAGCAGCTTATCGAGGGAAGAGACCCAGTACTTC
j_gene: TRBJ1-2; d_gene: TRBD1; v_gene: TRBV28; abundance: few; CDR3aa: CASSWGQNYGYTF; CDR3nt: TGTGCCAGCAGTTGGGGACAGAACTATGGCTACACCTTC
j_gene: TRBJ2-5; d_gene: .; v_gene: TRBV29-1; abundance: .; CDR3aa: CSVGTGSQETQYF; CDR3nt: TGCAGCGTTGGGACGGGGTCCCAAGAGACCCAGTACTTC
j_gene: TRBJ2-3; d_gene: .; v_gene: TRBV7-9; abundance: many; CDR3aa: CASSLGVRNGDTQYF; CDR3nt: TGTGCCAGCAGCTTAGGAGTTAGGAACGGGGATACGCAGTATTTT
j_gene: TRBJ1-4; d_gene: TRBD1; v_gene: TRBV10-3; abundance: .; CDR3aa: CAISPGQDNEKLFF; CDR3nt: TGTGCCATCAGTCCGGGACAGGATAATGAAAAACTGTTTTTT
j_gene: TRBJ2-2; d_gene: .; v_gene: TRBV4-3; abundance: .; CDR3aa: CASSRGEFGTGELFF; CDR3nt: TGCGCCAGCAGCCGGGGGGAATTTGGCACCGGGGAGCTGTTTTTT
j_gene: TRBJ2-1; d_gene: TRBD1; v_gene: TRBV7-8; abundance: .; CDR3aa: CASSLGRSGTGYNEQFF; CDR3nt: TGTGCCAGCAGCTTAGGGCGGTCGGGGACAGGTTACAATGAGCAGTTCTTC
j_gene: TRBJ2-5; d_gene: TRBD2; v_gene: TRBV27; abundance: .; CDR3aa: CASSLLFPSSGGKQETQYF; CDR3nt: TGTGCCAGCAGCCTCCTCTTCCCCTCTAGCGGGGGGAAACAAGAGACCCAGTACTTC
j_gene: TRBJ2-7; d_gene: TRBD1; v_gene: TRBV18; abundance: .; CDR3aa: CASSDRVAYEQYF; CDR3nt: TGTGCCAGCTCGGACAGGGTGGCCTACGAGCAGTACTTC
j_gene: TRBJ1-3; d_gene: .; v_gene: TRBV10-2; abundance: once; CDR3aa: CASSRGADTGNTIYF; CDR3nt: TGCGCCAGCAGTCGGGGGGCGGATACTGGAAACACCATATATTTT
j_gene: TRBJ2-1; d_gene: TRBD1; v_gene: TRBV5-4; abundance: .; CDR3aa: CASSLDRGLGNEQFF; CDR3nt: TGTGCCAGCAGCTTGGACAGGGGGCTTGGTAATGAGCAGTTCTTC
j_gene: TRBJ2-3; d_gene: .; v_gene: TRBV5-4; abundance: .; CDR3aa: CASSLRFRGATDTQYF; CDR3nt: TGTGCCAGCAGCTTGCGGTTCCGGGGGGCCACAGATACGCAGTATTTT
j_gene: TRBJ1-1; d_gene: .; v_gene: TRBV21-1; abundance: few; CDR3aa: CASSKEVRGDRTCTEAFF; CDR3nt: TGTGCCAGCAGCAAAGAAGTTAGAGGGGACAGGACATGCACTGAAGCTTTCTTT
j_gene: TRBJ2-2; d_gene: TRBD1; v_gene: TRBV6-6; abundance: .; CDR3aa: CASTRLRGRKTGELFF; CDR3nt: TGTGCCAGCACTCGACTCAGGGGGCGAAAGACCGGGGAGCTGTTTTTT
j_gene: TRBJ1-5; d_gene: TRBD1; v_gene: TRBV5-1; abundance: .; CDR3aa: CASSFTGDRHSERNRASNQPQHF; CDR3nt: TGCGCCAGCAGCTTTACAGGGGACCGACATAGCGAACGAAATAGGGCAAGCAATCAGCCCCAGCATTTT
j_gene: TRBJ1-1; d_gene: .; v_gene: TRBV10-3; abundance: few; CDR3aa: CAIRARDNFNTEAFF; CDR3nt: TGTGCCATCAGGGCCCGGGACAACTTTAACACTGAAGCTTTCTTT
j_gene: TRBJ1-3; d_gene: TRBD1; v_gene: TRBV4-1; abundance: .; CDR3aa: CASSDDRVSGNTIYF; CDR3nt: TGCGCCAGCAGCGACGACAGGGTCTCTGGAAACACCATATATTTT
j_gene: TRBJ2-2; d_gene: .; v_gene: TRBV6-6; abundance: .; CDR3aa: CASSYLRTENTGELFF; CDR3nt: TGTGCCAGCAGTTACCTAAGGACAGAGAACACCGGGGAGCTGTTTTTT
j_gene: TRBJ2-1; d_gene: TRBD2; v_gene: TRBV28; abundance: .; CDR3aa: CASSPTSGGGEQFF; CDR3nt: TGTGCCAGCAGTCCGACTAGCGGGGGCGGTGAGCAGTTCTTC
j_gene: TRBJ2-7; d_gene: TRBD1; v_gene: TRBV6-6; abundance: .; CDR3aa: CASSRDRDRATYEQYF; CDR3nt: TGTGCCAGCAGTCGAGACCGGGACAGGGCCACCTACGAGCAGTACTTC
j_gene: TRBJ2-3; d_gene: TRBD1; v_gene: TRBV2; abundance: .; CDR3aa: CASSQRQGSWDTQYF; CDR3nt: TGTGCCAGCAGTCAACGACAGGGTAGTTGGGATACGCAGTATTTT
j_gene: TRBJ1-1; d_gene: TRBD1; v_gene: TRBV6-5; abundance: .; CDR3aa: CASRTGLDTEAFF; CDR3nt: TGTGCCAGCAGGACAGGGCTGGACACTGAAGCTTTCTTT
j_gene: TRBJ1-1; d_gene: TRBD1; v_gene: TRBV2; abundance: .; CDR3aa: CASSGQGWGAFF; CDR3nt: TGTGCCAGCAGCGGACAGGGTTGGGGGGCTTTCTTT